The T cell receptor (beta chain) described here comes from a study of OX40 agonist ivuxolimab in advanced cancers. Study at large: Two patients with cutaneous melanoma and one with hepatocellular carcinoma, three in total, showed partial responses.

Data came from immunoSEQ multiplex PCR; TCRdb stores just in-frame clones and leaves some out. In the table there are tens of thousands of clones, approximately 90% of which are singletons. Trimming left V 5 bases short and J 1 base short, with 12 bases between. Germline V gene data show CDR1 as SGHTA and CDR2 as FQGNSA. This CDR3 region has 15 residues. Note on this clone: The antigen remains unidentified.

Study-wide points: In the expanded peripheral T cells, antigen specificity was never determined.

The sequence was collected from an adult with an advanced solid tumor such as melanoma, head and neck, liver or kidney cancer. The sample here was CD4+ or CD8+ T cells sorted from blood, taken in a trial of the OX40 agonist ivuxolimab. The chain recombines TRBV7-2 with TRBJ2-1, with D perhaps TRBD1 (5 bases). The CDR3 here is CASSTGLGSYNEQFF. The CDR3 bases are TGTGCCAGCAGCACAGGTTTGGGATCCTACAATGAGCAGTTCTTC.